This TCR beta chain originates from a study of T cells after posttransplantation cyclophosphamide (dated by TCRdb to the mid-2010s). At the level of the whole study: The study tracked T cell repertoire reconstitution by TRB sequencing after myeloablative bone marrow transplantation using posttransplantation cyclophosphamide as GVHD prophylaxis. Samples from about 32 PTCy-treated patients and 16 related bone marrow donors of those patients were subjected to antigen receptor sequencing. TRB sequencing was performed on blood from all 35 or so PTCy patients with 1-year posttransplant specimens. TRB sequencing was also done on up to about 3 additional blood samples from 2 to 5.2 years after transplant in 3 patients, and on pretransplant blood from a handful of patients. Because TRA and TRB clonality correlated tightly in several samples, later TCR analyses were limited to TRB. Public TRB sequences were checked against a database of over 3,600 sequences associated with responses to pathogens, tumor antigens, self-antigens and alloantigens.

On the day of marrow donation, related bone marrow donors gave peripheral blood samples. Mononuclear cells from peripheral blood and bone marrow were separated by Ficoll-Hypaque density centrifugation and then cryopreserved. This clone came up many times. What antigen it recognizes has not been identified. Base qualities are missing; no much larger clone stands one base away. Study-level results and caveats: The TRB repertoires of T cells infiltrating skin or GI tract showed only limited overlap with the TRB repertoires of T cells in blood. Across fewer than 50 patients, recipient CMV seropositivity and CMV reactivation were highly associated with TRB clonality; PTCy diversity was similar to CNI/methotrexate controls. At 1-2 months, donor-recipient similarity was low but rose over the first year, and the later blood repertoires were often dominated by donor CD8+ memory clones.

There are 16 amino acids in the CDR3, from cysteine to phenylalanine inclusive. The retained sequence is limited to the CDR3, 48 bases, with the frame set at the first base. Germline trimming: 4 bases from V, 3 bases from J; junction bases outside gene matches: 9. The germline V gene (reference sequence) sets CDR1 to LNHDA and CDR2 to SQIVND. Genomic DNA was the input for TRB sequencing, which was run either with the immunoSEQ assay at survey resolution or with the hsTCRB kit. The authors' analysis ran thus. Initial read processing used immunoSEQ software, and repertoire analyses used the LymphoSeq R package. Clonality was calculated as 1 minus normalized Shannon entropy, and the Gini coefficient was also calculated for each TRB dataset. To infer phenotypes in unsorted samples, TRB sequences from sorted subsets of the recipient or donor were mapped onto unsorted samples from the same recipient. TCRdb took over this immuneACCESS table, retaining in-frame rearrangements with V and J assigned. Such tables are incomplete; in checked studies, under half of the missing clones stem from an unresolved V gene, and the remainder is unexplained. That table supplies the V and J calls and clone size; D and trimming were determined from the DNA. Across this sample, roughly 49,000 clones were tabulated and none appeared just once. The ten top clones hold about 2% of the sample.

The V and J segments used are TRBV19 and TRBJ2-7; TRBD2 aligns with 10 central bases. Sequencing used PBMCs. This TCR was recovered from a man aged 35-49 years in good health, CMV-negative, and a related stem cell transplant donor. The DNA sequence is TGTGCCAGTAGTACACAACTAGCGGGGCCCCTCTACGAGCAGTACTTC. It translates as CASSTQLAGPLYEQYF.